A selection of T cell receptor beta chains follows, all from one sample in a study of identifying expanded T cells in peripheral blood. TCRdb keeps only in-frame clones here, not all; method: immunoSEQ multiplex PCR. The table lists about 91,000 clones, roughly 86% of them singletons. The specimen was blood. The receptors derive from a person aged 18 to 75 in good health. Each CDR3 is given with its conserved first and last residue. The D gene is left open where the match is weak. Expanded clones get a size class; other rows say once, few or many, or leave the size out.

V	J	size	D	DNA	CDR3
TRBV4-3	TRBJ2-1	.	TRBD2	TGCGCCAGCAGTCCCGGGACTAGCGCCTACAATGAGCAGTTCTTC	CASSPGTSAYNEQFF
TRBV27	TRBJ2-7	.	.	TGTGCCAGCAGTTTATCTGGGACATATCGCGAGCAGTACTTC	CASSLSGTYREQYF
TRBV11-2	TRBJ2-1	.	.	TGTGCCAGCAGCTTTTCACGAAACAATGAGCAGTTCTTC	CASSFSRNNEQFF
TRBV6-1	TRBJ2-2	.	.	TGTGCCAGCAGTCTTAGGGCCGGGGAGCTGTTTTTT	CASSLRAGELFF
TRBV23-1	TRBJ2-1	.	.	TGCGCCAGCAGTCAACCAACCACAGGGAGGAGGCCTCATGAGCAGTTCTTC	CASSQPTTGRRPHEQFF
TRBV5-1	TRBJ1-6	.	TRBD1	TGCGCCAGTAACCGGGACAGCTCCTATAATTCACCCCTCCACTTT	CASNRDSSYNSPLHF
TRBV29-1	TRBJ2-7	.	TRBD2	TGCAGCGCACTAGCGGGAGTGAGATACGAGCAGTACTTC	CSALAGVRYEQYF
TRBV28	TRBJ2-7	.	.	TGTGCCAGCAGTACGGACGGGTACGAGCAGTACTTC	CASSTDGYEQYF
TRBV7-3	TRBJ2-5	.	.	TGTGCCAGCAGCTTAGGGGGTGATTCGAAGACCCAGTACTTC	CASSLGGDSKTQYF
TRBV5-5	TRBJ2-1	few	.	TGTGCCAGTTGGATGACGGACTCCTACAATGAGCAGTTCTTC	CASWMTDSYNEQFF
TRBV7-2	TRBJ2-5	few	.	TGTGCCAGCAGCTTAGTCGGTTGGAGGCAAGAGACCCAGTACTTC	CASSLVGWRQETQYF
TRBV6-4	TRBJ2-3	.	TRBD2	TGTGCCAGCAGTGAAACTAGCGGGGGGGCCAGCGCAGATACGCAGTATTTT	CASSETSGGASADTQYF
TRBV7-2	TRBJ1-2	.	.	TGTGCCAGCAGCCTCGGGGCTGTTCCGGCGTATGGCTACACCTTC	CASSLGAVPAYGYTF
TRBV5-1	TRBJ2-5	.	.	TGCGCCAGCAGCTTGGACGGTTTCAGGGGAGAGACCCAGTACTTC	CASSLDGFRGETQYF
TRBV6-6	TRBJ2-3	.	TRBD1	TGTGCCAGCGTAAAAGGAACAGGGGCGATCACAGATACGCAGTATTTT	CASVKGTGAITDTQYF
TRBV7-9	TRBJ2-7	few	.	TGTGCCAGCAGCTCTCTTAGGATTGACACTGGCGAGCAGTACTTC	CASSSLRIDTGEQYF
TRBV4-2	TRBJ2-7	.	TRBD2	TGTGCCAGCAGCCAAGATCTCGGGACTAGCGGCTACGAGCAGTACTTC	CASSQDLGTSGYEQYF
TRBV18	TRBJ2-5	.	.	TGTGCCAGCTCACCACCGGCAGAGACCCAGTACTTC	CASSPPAETQYF
TRBV4-2	TRBJ2-7	.	.	TGTGCCAGCAGCCCTTCGGAGGCGAGCTCCTACGAGCAGTACTTC	CASSPSEASSYEQYF
TRBV14	TRBJ2-2	.	TRBD1	TGTGCCAGCAGCCAAATAGGACAGGACACCGGGGAGCTGTTTTTT	CASSQIGQDTGELFF
TRBV7-8	TRBJ1-2	.	TRBD1	TGTGCCAGCAGCTTCCGCGAGGGGGCTATCTATGGCTACACCTTC	CASSFREGAIYGYTF
TRBV5-6	TRBJ2-1	.	TRBD2	TGTGCCAGCAGCTTGTGGACTAGCGGGATGACTGAGCAGTTCTTC	CASSLWTSGMTEQFF
TRBV25-1	TRBJ1-6	.	.	TGTGCCAGCAGTGGGCCGGGCCCCAATTCACCCCTCCACTTT	CASSGPGPNSPLHF
TRBV30	TRBJ1-3	few	.	TGTGCCTGGACTTACTCTGGAAACACCATATATTTT	CAWTYSGNTIYF
TRBV28	TRBJ1-1	.	.	TGTGCCAGCAGTTTGTTCCGGTACACTGAAGCTTTCTTT	CASSLFRYTEAFF
TRBV7-9	TRBJ2-6	.	.	TGTGCCGACCGGGACAATTATGCCTCTGGGGCCAACGTCCTGACTTTC	CADRDNYASGANVLTF
TRBV7-3	TRBJ1-2	.	TRBD1	TGTGCCAGCAGCCCGGACAGGGACTCATATGGCTACACCTTC	CASSPDRDSYGYTF
TRBV7-9	TRBJ2-7	.	.	TGTGCCAGCAGCTTAGGTACGATCAGGCCAGACCCTAACTACTACGAGCAGTACTTC	CASSLGTIRPDPNYYEQYF
TRBV30	TRBJ2-5	.	TRBD2	TGTGCCTGGAGTGTGCGGGAGTGGTCGTGGGAGACCCAGTACTTC	CAWSVREWSWETQYF
TRBV6-5	TRBJ2-7	few	.	TGTGCCAGCAGTTACCGGGTGGACAGCTCCTACGAGCAGTACTTC	CASSYRVDSSYEQYF
TRBV11-2	TRBJ2-7	.	TRBD1	TGTGCCAGCAGCCCAGGACAGGGGGTGGTCTACGAGCAGTACTTC	CASSPGQGVVYEQYF
TRBV9	TRBJ2-3	.	.	TGTGCCAGCAGCGGACGCGCAGCAGATACGCAGTATTTT	CASSGRAADTQYF
TRBV6-4	TRBJ2-3	.	.	TGTGCCAGCAGTGTCGCGACTACCCCCACAGATACGCAGTATTTT	CASSVATTPTDTQYF
TRBV7-8	TRBJ2-7	.	.	TGTGCCAGCAGCTTAGTCGGGGGACCCTACGAGCAGTACTTC	CASSLVGGPYEQYF
TRBV30	TRBJ2-7	.	TRBD2	TGTGCCTGGAGTAGCGGGGGGGCCAACCCGACCGCCTACGAGCAGTACTTC	CAWSSGGANPTAYEQYF
TRBV7-3	TRBJ2-1	.	TRBD2	TGTGCCAGCAGCTTAACTCGTCTAGCGGGATACAATGAGCAGTTCTTC	CASSLTRLAGYNEQFF
TRBV19	TRBJ2-7	.	.	TGTGCCAGTAGCCAGAGGGACCCCCTCTCCTACGAGCAGTACTTC	CASSQRDPLSYEQYF
TRBV5-1	TRBJ2-7	.	.	TGCGCCAGCAGCAGTCAGACCTTGGGAGAGCAGTACTTC	CASSSQTLGEQYF
TRBV19	TRBJ2-3	.	TRBD2	TGTGCCAGTAGGCGCCTAGCGGGAGACACAGATACGCAGTATTTT	CASRRLAGDTDTQYF
TRBV9	TRBJ1-1	.	TRBD1	TGTGCCAGCAGCGTAAGTGCCGGACAGGATAACACTGAAGCTTTCTTT	CASSVSAGQDNTEAFF
TRBV14	TRBJ2-7	.	.	TGTGCCAGCAGCCGTTCCTACGAGCAGTACTTC	CASSRSYEQYF
TRBV5-1	TRBJ2-2	.	.	TGCGCCAGCAGCTTCGGGAGTGCCACCGGGGAGCTGTTTTTT	CASSFGSATGELFF
TRBV19	TRBJ2-1	.	.	TGTGCCAGTAGTACAGGGTACAATGAGCAGTTCTTC	CASSTGYNEQFF
TRBV19	TRBJ2-4	.	TRBD1	TGTGCCAGTAGTATCTCTCGAGGACAGGGGAAGGCGGGAGCCAAAAACATTCAGTACTTC	CASSISRGQGKAGAKNIQYF
TRBV30	TRBJ1-3	few	.	TGTGCCTGGAGTAGGGGGGCCTCTGGAAACACCATATATTTT	CAWSRGASGNTIYF
TRBV7-2	TRBJ2-3	once	TRBD2	TGTGCCAGCAGCTTAGCTTTACTAGCGGGAGAGACAGATACGCAGTATTTT	CASSLALLAGETDTQYF
TRBV2	TRBJ2-5	once	TRBD2	TGTGCCAGCAGTTCGGGACTAGCGGGAGTGGAGACCCAGTACTTC	CASSSGLAGVETQYF
TRBV5-1	TRBJ2-1	once	TRBD2	TGCGCCAGCAGCTTGGGGACTAGCGGGAGTGGTAGTGAGCAGTTCTTC	CASSLGTSGSGSEQFF
TRBV30	TRBJ2-5	.	.	TGTGCCTGGAATAAGTACCAAGAGACCCAGTACTTC	CAWNKYQETQYF
TRBV5-1	TRBJ2-1	.	TRBD2	TGCGCCAGCAGTTCTCCGGGACTAGCATACAATGAGCAGTTCTTC	CASSSPGLAYNEQFF
TRBV29-1	TRBJ1-2	once	.	TGCAGCGTTGACGCAACCACGCCGTCTCTCTATGGCTACACCTTC	CSVDATTPSLYGYTF
TRBV5-1	TRBJ1-1	.	.	TGCGCCAGCAGCCCGACAGTAGTGAACACTGAAGCTTTCTTT	CASSPTVVNTEAFF
TRBV6-4	TRBJ2-3	.	TRBD2	TGTGCCAGCAGTGACTCAACTAGCGGGGGGGCAGATACGCAGTATTTT	CASSDSTSGGADTQYF